These 4 T cell receptor beta chains came from one sample sequenced in a study of blood T cell repertoires in COVID-19 (dated by TCRdb to about 2020). The protocol used for the library was the immunoSEQ multiplex PCR assay. TCRdb mirrors the immuneACCESS table, restricted to in-frame sequences. Some clones are absent from its copies; in checked studies, under half trace to an unresolved V gene, and the reason for the others is unknown. In this sample the table shows approximately 50,000 clones, around 92% of which occur a single time. Clones ranked in the top ten supply around 4.3% of the sample. Sequencing was performed on peripheral blood. These receptors came from a man aged 50-59 years with active COVID-19.

The chain links TRBV2 to TRBJ2-3; D is ambiguous. V was clipped by 6 bases and J by 0 bases, with 4 bases between them. Per germline, CDR1 SNHLY and CDR2 FYNNEI. The CDR3 covers 12 residues. As DNA, the CDR3 is TGTGCCAGCAGGACTAGCACAGATACGCAGTATTTT. Translation gives CASRTSTDTQYF.

The chain is built from TRBV15 and TRBJ1-2; D is undetermined. This CDR3 is built from 14 residues. With 1 base removed from V and 4 bases from J, the gap between germline ends came to 10 bases. CDR1 and CDR2 (germline): LNHNV, YYDKDF (reference sequence). The CDR3 here is CATSRGGSLYGYTF. The CDR3 DNA reads as TGTGCCACCAGCAGAGGTGGCTCCCTCTATGGCTACACCTTC.

The chain carries TRBV12-5 and TRBJ2-3; TRBD1 matches 11 bases. The trim removed 4 bases at V and 1 base at J, leaving 4 bases unmatched. CDR3 length equals 16 residues. Germline CDR1 reads LGHNT; CDR2 reads FRNRAP. The CDR3: CASGSWTGGGTDTQYF. In DNA, the CDR3 is TGTGCTAGTGGTTCCTGGACAGGGGGCGGCACAGATACGCAGTATTTT.

This clone was picked up one time. The V call is TRBV7-2, the J call TRBJ2-7; 9 bases agree with TRBD2. This CDR3 region has 14 residues. Germline CDR1 is SGHTA and CDR2 is FQGNSA. V trimming: 7 bases; J trimming: 3 bases; junction bases outside the gene matches: 7. In DNA form, the CDR3 reads TGTGCCAGCACATCGCCTAGCGGGATCTACGAGCAGTACTTC. Amino acids: CASTSPSGIYEQYF.